This entry is about one T cell receptor beta chain. These data originate in a study of control samples from healthy donors and cancer patients. Produced via immunoSEQ multiplex PCR; TCRdb's table is partial and in-frame only. The sample has 150,000 to 200,000 clones; 91% are singletons. This TCR was recovered from a woman aged 30 to 39 in good health. The source material was blood.

CDR3 bases: TGCGCCAGCAGCTTGGATAGCGGAAGAGATACGCAGTATTTT. Protein sequence: CASSLDSGRDTQYF. This chain connects TRBV5-1 to TRBJ2-3; maybe TRBD2 (6 bases). V was shortened by 0 bases and J by 5 bases, with 10 bases between the two germline ends. This CDR3 has 14 amino acids. Germline loops: CDR1 SGHRS, CDR2 YFSETQ.